This T cell receptor beta chain was identified in a study of T cell repertoires in ileal Crohn's disease. For the study at large: Patients had a median approximately 7.5-year disease duration, and about 36% were active smokers. At postoperative colonoscopy, neoterminal ileum biopsies were taken as M6. Study-level points and caveats: Clonal expansions were more frequent in active smokers than non-smokers at surgery. Within the first postoperative year, endoscopy came at median roughly 7.3 months.

Comments on this clone: What it binds is unknown.

As to time point: neoterminal ileum biopsy at postoperative endoscopy, about 6 months after surgery. Profiling relied on immunoSEQ multiplex PCR, and the TCRdb table lists in-frame clones only, not all of them. In the table there are about 1,700 clones, about 88% of which are singletons. CDR3 length: 16 residues. Germline loops: CDR1 LNHNV, CDR2 YYDKDF (reference sequence). The V end was cut by 3 bases, the J end by 1 base, with 12 bases between. The J gene is TRBJ2-2, the V gene TRBV15, with a weak D call TRBD1 (6 bases). The specimen was ileal tissue. This TCR came from an adult with Crohn's disease. Written as DNA, the CDR3 is TGTGCCACCAGCAGTACAGGGTGGGAGAACACCGGGGAGCTGTTTTTT. It is translated as CATSSTGWENTGELFF.